Shown below are 25 T cell receptor beta chains from a single sample sequenced in a study of T cell repertoires in ileal Crohn's disease. TCRdb's copy holds only in-frame clones and misses some; the assay was immunoSEQ multiplex PCR. The data contain 7,000 or so clones, 74% of them singletons. Time point here: neoterminal ileum biopsy at postoperative endoscopy, about 6 months after surgery. The sequenced material came from ileal tissue. These receptors were obtained from an adult with Crohn's disease.

The CDR3 loop is CASSEGSRRPQHF. CDR3 in DNA: TGTGCCAGCAGTGAAGGGTCTAGGAGACCCCAGCATTTT. The chain joins TRBV6-1 to TRBJ1-5; D gene unclear. There are 13 residues in the CDR3. V lost 1 base, J lost 10 bases, and 11 bases lay in between. In germline, CDR1 is MNHNS, CDR2 SASEGT.

The rearrangement links TRBV7-9 to TRBJ2-1, with D possibly TRBD2 on 5 matching bases. The CDR3 covers 12 residues. Trimming pared 7 bases from V and 4 bases from J, leaving 8 bases between. In germline, CDR1 is SEHNR, CDR2 FQNEAQ (reference sequence). CDR3 DNA sequence: TGTGCCAGCAAAGAGGGATACAATGAGCAGTTCTTC. Its protein is CASKEGYNEQFF. The full variable domain, in which reference TRBV7-9 and TRBJ2-1 provide the parts outside the CDR3, is DTGVSQNPRHKITKRGQNVTFRCDPISEHNRLYWYRQTLGQGPEFLTYFQNEAQLEKSRLLSDRFSAERPKGSFSTLEIQRTEQGDSAMYLCASKEGYNEQFFGPGTRLTVL.

This rearrangement joins TRBV11-2 to TRBJ2-3; 12 nucleotides agree with TRBD2. The junction had 8 bases not matched to a gene; V was cut back by 1 base and J by 12 bases. This CDR3 region has 15 residues. The germline V gene encodes CDR1 SGHAT and CDR2 FQNNGV. The CDR3 loop is CASSLVSSGGASQYF. CDR3 bases: TGTGCCAGCAGCTTAGTTTCTAGCGGGGGGGCCTCACAGTATTTT.

The J gene is TRBJ2-1, the V gene TRBV14; TRBD1 agrees at 11 bases. Germline values: CDR1 SGHDN, CDR2 FVKESK. The CDR3 has 19 residues. The V and J ends lost 0 bases and 4 bases, in that order; junction bases with no gene match: 11. CDR3 nucleotides: TGTGCCAGCAGCCAAGACCCAGTTACCGGGACAGGGGGTTACAATGAGCAGTTCTTC. Amino acids: CASSQDPVTGTGGYNEQFF.

V gene TRBV19 combines with J gene TRBJ1-2; a weak D match, TRBD1 (6 bases). Germline CDR1 LNHDA, CDR2 SQIVND (reference sequence). The CDR3 has 11 amino acids. Trimming shortened V by 10 bases and J by 8 bases, and 14 bases separated the two germline ends. CDR3 nucleotides: TGTGCCACCCAGGGGATGCGGGGCTACACCTTC. Protein sequence: CATQGMRGYTF.

The chain links TRBV5-8 to TRBJ2-6, with D tentatively TRBD1 (6 bases). V lost 0 bases and J 4 bases, leaving 11 bases between the germline ends. The CDR3 runs 16 residues. Germline V gives CDR1 SGHTS, CDR2 YDEGEE. The CDR3 DNA reads TGTGCCAGCAGCTTGGAGGGGGTGTCGGGGGCCAACGTCCTGACTTTC. Residues: CASSLEGVSGANVLTF.

This sequence joins TRBV4-2 and TRBJ2-7; TRBD1 agrees at 8 bases. Germline assignment: CDR1 LGHNA and CDR2 YNFKEQ. CDR3 length: 16 amino acids. Trimming removed 2 bases from V and 3 bases from J; junction bases left unmatched: 9. The CDR3, as DNA: TGTGCCAGCAGCCAAAACAGGGGACAGGATGTCTACGAGCAGTACTTC. Its protein is CASSQNRGQDVYEQYF.

The V call is TRBV5-1, the J call TRBJ2-7; 10 bases agree with TRBD2. The CDR3 covers 15 residues. Germline V gives CDR1 SGHRS, CDR2 YFSETQ. V lost 0 bases to trimming and J lost 6 bases; unmatched junction nucleotides: 6. The CDR3 protein is CASSLAALAGAEQYF. CDR3 nucleotides: TGCGCCAGCAGCTTGGCTGCGCTAGCGGGGGCCGAGCAGTACTTC.

The CDR3, as DNA: TGTGCCAGCTCCCCTCAAGGGACTAGCGGGGGATTACAGTACTTC. It codes for CASSPQGTSGGLQYF. The V call is TRBV2, the J call TRBJ2-5; 14 bases match TRBD2. The germline gives CDR1 SNHLY, CDR2 FYNNEI. There are 15 residues in the CDR3. J gave up 11 bases and V 8 bases, and 13 bases lay outside the gene matches.

V usage is TRBV7-8 and J usage is TRBJ2-1, with 12 bases matching TRBD2. In germline, CDR1 is SGHVS, CDR2 FQNEAQ. The V and J ends lost 3 bases and 8 bases, in that order; junction bases with no gene match: 5. The CDR3 runs to 15 residues. The CDR3 DNA reads as TGTGCCAGCAGCTTCGCTAGCGGGGGGGCACATGAGCAGTTCTTC. Protein product: CASSFASGGAHEQFF. Complete variable domain (other parts from reference TRBV7-8 and TRBJ2-1): GAGVSQSPRYKVAKRGQDVALRCDPISGHVSLFWYQQALGQGPEFLTYFQNEAQLDKSGLPSDRFFAERPEGSVSTLKIQRTQQEDSAVYLCASSFASGGAHEQFFGPGTRLTVL.

This clone was found a few times. The rearrangement joins TRBV10-3 to TRBJ2-1; 8 bases agree with TRBD2. Trimming at V came to 2 bases and at J to 5 bases, leaving 8 bases not matched to a gene. Germline V gives CDR1 ENHRY, CDR2 SYGVKD. This CDR3 comprises 16 residues. CDR3 in DNA: TGTGCCATCAGTGAGGTAGAAGCGGGGGATCACAATGAGCAGTTCTTC. Translated: CAISEVEAGDHNEQFF.

The chain recombines TRBV18 with TRBJ2-7; D possibly corresponds to TRBD1 (5 bases). The CDR3 contains 12 residues. Trimming took 6 bases from V and 5 from J, leaving 11 bases between them. Per the germline V gene, CDR1 is KGHSH and CDR2 is LQKENI. The CDR3 spells CASSPGRDEQYF. In DNA, the CDR3 is TGTGCCAGCTCGCCCGGCAGGGACGAGCAGTACTTC.

A few counts support this clone. V usage is TRBV7-9 and J usage is TRBJ1-1, with D tentatively TRBD1 (5 bases). In germline, CDR1 is SEHNR, CDR2 FQNEAQ (reference sequence). V dropped 5 bases and J dropped 1 base, with 20 bases sitting between them. The CDR3 runs to 17 residues. CDR3 DNA sequence: TGTGCCAGCAGCCAACTTGTAAGGAGACAGAGGAACACTGAAGCTTTCTTT. It specifies CASSQLVRRQRNTEAFF.

V usage is TRBV28 and J usage is TRBJ2-4; TRBD2 aligns across 8 bases. The CDR3 length is 18 residues. The V gene's germline CDR1 is MDHEN and CDR2 SYDVKM. V shed 5 bases, J shed 7 bases, and the junction held 19 bases outside the gene matches. The chain's CDR3 is CASSTLTGLLAGFNIQYF. The CDR3 DNA is TGTGCCAGCAGTACACTTACAGGGCTTTTAGCGGGGTTTAACATTCAGTACTTC.

The chain joins TRBV2 to TRBJ2-7, with TRBD1 identical over 8 bases. Germline V gives CDR1 SNHLY, CDR2 FYNNEI. The ends lost 6 bases at V and 0 bases at J; junction bases unmatched: 10. This CDR3 contains 16 residues. CDR3 DNA: TGTGCCAGCAGCCCCCCAAGGACAGGGAGCTCCTACGAGCAGTACTTC. As protein: CASSPPRTGSSYEQYF.

The J gene is TRBJ2-5, the V gene TRBV7-9; D call uncertain. Germline V gene sequence: CDR1 SEHNR, CDR2 FQNEAQ (reference sequence). There are 13 residues in the CDR3. V lost 0 bases and J 2 bases, leaving 4 bases between the germline ends. The CDR3 is CASSLAPQETQYF. The DNA for the CDR3 is TGTGCCAGCAGCTTAGCCCCGCAAGAGACCCAGTACTTC.

The chain combines TRBV11-3 with TRBJ2-7, with 10 bases aligning to TRBD1. After removal of 6 bases from V and 1 base from J, the junction contained 6 bases not matched to a gene. This CDR3 region has 15 residues. Looked up from germline, CDR1 is SGHNT and CDR2 is YENEEA. The CDR3: CASRPRDRGSYEQYF. CDR3 sequence (DNA): TGTGCCAGCAGACCCCGGGACAGGGGATCCTACGAGCAGTACTTC.

This clone was observed a handful of times. The V and J genes are TRBV9 and TRBJ1-2; 7 nucleotides align to TRBD1. The V segment lost 3 bases and the J segment 4 bases; nucleotides outside the gene matches: 6. The germline V gene encodes CDR1 SGDLS and CDR2 YYNGEE. The CDR3 loop spans 14 amino acids. CDR3: CASSEQGFPYGYTF. The CDR3 nucleotides read TGTGCCAGCAGCGAACAGGGGTTTCCCTATGGCTACACCTTC. The whole variable domain, filled in from reference TRBV9 and TRBJ1-2, reads DSGVTQTPKHLITATGQRVTLRCSPRSGDLSVYWYQQSLDQGLQFLIQYYNGEERAKGNILERFSAQQFPDLHSELNLSSLELGDSALYFCASSEQGFPYGYTFGSGTRLTVV.

The CDR3 DNA reads TGTGCCAGCAGTTACGCGTCAGACATACCTGAAGCTTTCTTT. As protein: CASSYASDIPEAFF. The chain recombines TRBV6-5 with TRBJ1-1; D not certain. Looked up from germline, CDR1 is MNHEY and CDR2 is SVGAGI. The ends were cut back, 2 bases at V and 6 bases at J, with 13 bases in the middle. This CDR3 spans 14 amino acids.

The chain couples TRBV5-5 to TRBJ2-3; the match to TRBD2 covers 8 bases. Trimming at V came to 7 bases and at J to 0 bases, leaving 4 bases not matched to a gene. This CDR3 region has 14 residues. Germline V gene lookup returns CDR1 SGHKS and CDR2 YYEKEE (reference sequence). The chain's CDR3 is CASSRGGSTDTQYF. The DNA for the CDR3 is TGTGCCAGCTCACGGGGGGGGAGCACAGATACGCAGTATTTT.

This sequence joins TRBV29-1 and TRBJ1-1; TRBD1 is a possible D gene (6 bases). Trimming took 6 bases from V and 0 from J, leaving 11 bases between them. The CDR3 runs 13 residues. Looked up from germline, CDR1 is SQVTM and CDR2 is ANQGSEA. CDR3 residues: CSVWDIMNTEAFF. The CDR3 bases are TGCAGCGTGTGGGACATAATGAACACTGAAGCTTTCTTT.

This chain connects TRBV15 to TRBJ2-3, with 11 positions matching TRBD2. The J segment lost 5 bases and the V segment lost 5 bases, leaving 12 bases of the junction unmatched. The germline gives CDR1 LNHNV, CDR2 YYDKDF (reference sequence). The CDR3 extends over 17 amino acids. The CDR3 reads CATSGPLAGGAGDTQYF. The CDR3 DNA reads as TGTGCCACCAGCGGCCCGCTAGCGGGGGGCGCGGGAGATACGCAGTATTTT.

The CDR3 bases are TGTGCCACCTCGCCGGTGGGACTGGCGGAAAAACTGTTTTTT. This codes for CATSPVGLAEKLFF. The chain employs TRBV15 and TRBJ1-4, with D tentatively TRBD1 (5 bases). CDR1 and CDR2 (germline): LNHNV, YYDKDF (reference sequence). V was clipped by 8 bases and J by 8 bases, with 18 bases between them. The CDR3 totals 14 residues. Complete variable domain (other parts from reference TRBV15 and TRBJ1-4): DAMVIQNPRYQVTQFGKPVTLSCSQTLNHNVMYWYQQKSSQAPKLLFHYYDKDFNNEADTPDNFQSRRPNTSFCFLDIRSPGLGDTAMYLCATSPVGLAEKLFFGSGTQLSVL.

The V gene is TRBV30, the J gene TRBJ2-2, with 10 nucleotides matching TRBD2. The CDR3 spans 15 residues. The junction had 5 bases not matched to a gene; V was cut back by 2 bases and J by 5 bases. Germline V lookup: CDR1 GTSNPN, CDR2 SVGIG (reference sequence). CDR3 coding DNA: TGTGCCTGGAGTAGATATAGCGGGGGGACCGGGGAGCTGTTTTTT. Amino acid sequence: CAWSRYSGGTGELFF.

The CDR3 DNA sequence: TGTGCCAGCAGCCCGGACGGGGGGGCCTACAATGAGCAGTTCTTC. Residues: CASSPDGGAYNEQFF. The chain links TRBV5-4 to TRBJ2-1; 8 nucleotides align to TRBD2. Germline V gene sequence: CDR1 SGHNT, CDR2 YYREEE (reference sequence). The junction had 5 bases not matched to a gene; V was cut back by 4 bases and J by 2 bases. This CDR3 has 15 amino acids.